Presented here are 4 T cell receptor beta chains from one specimen sequenced in a study of blood T cells in healthy people across ages. It was with a sample-barcoded 5' primer and a J-beta primer mix that a second PCR of about 6 to 12 cycles was run. TCRdb independently ran MiXCR on the 5' RACE reads; one entry per CDR3 protein. The sample shows over a million distinct CDR3 sequences, 35% to 45% of them seen only once. The sequenced sample consisted of blood. Every receptor here comes from a woman aged 18-35 years in good health.

This clonotype occurred a few times. The chain links TRBV7-2 to TRBJ2-7; D is unresolved. The CDR3 has 12 amino acids. V lost 2 bases, J lost 6 bases, and 8 bases lay in between. Germline CDR1 is SGHTA and CDR2 is FQGNSA. The CDR3 spells CASSLFGREQYF. DNA for the CDR3: TGTGCCAGCAGCTTATTTGGGCGCGAGCAGTACTTC.

This clonotype was counted only a few times. This chain connects TRBV27 to TRBJ2-3; TRBD2 is a possible D gene (5 bases). Germline-derived CDR1 and CDR2 are MNHEY and SMNVEV (reference sequence). The length of the CDR3 is 15 residues. The V end lost 4 bases, the J end lost 4 bases, and 15 bases lay between the germline ends. The CDR3 DNA reads TGTGCCAGCAGTTCTTTGGGAGCGTACGCAGATACGCAGTATTTT. Its protein product is CASSSLGAYADTQYF.

The chain uses TRBV7-3 and TRBJ2-1, with D possibly TRBD1 on 6 matching bases. V lost 5 bases, J lost 0 bases, and 11 bases lay in between. The germline CDR1 and CDR2 sequences are SGHTA and FQGTGA. This CDR3 is 15 amino acids long. CDR3 amino acids: CASSPRDISYNEQFF. The DNA of the CDR3 is TGTGCCAGCAGCCCAAGGGACATCTCCTACAATGAGCAGTTCTTC. The full variable domain, completed using reference TRBV7-3 and TRBJ2-1, is GAGVSQTPSNKVTEKGKYVELRCDPISGHTALYWYRQSLGQGPEFLIYFQGTGAADDSGLPNDRFFAVRPEGSVSTLKIQRTERGDSAVYLCASSPRDISYNEQFFGPGTRLTVL.

The chain links TRBV20-1 to TRBJ1-2; D is ambiguous. The germline CDR1 and CDR2 sequences are DFQATT and SNEGSKA (reference sequence). Trimming took 0 bases from V and 3 from J, leaving 17 bases between them. This CDR3 spans 16 amino acids. The DNA of the CDR3 is TGCAGTGCTAGAGACCGAAAGACCCGACGGGACTATGGCTACACCTTC. Protein sequence: CSARDRKTRRDYGYTF.